This is a list of T cell receptor beta chains from one sample in a study of cytomegalovirus exposure and HLA in healthy donors. This table comes from immunoSEQ multiplex PCR, and its TCRdb copy is limited to in-frame clones, with some not included. Found here are 150,000 to 200,000 clones, roughly an eighth of them singletons; the top ten hold over 6.5%. The sequenced sample was PBMCs. These receptor sequences come from a man aged 50-60 years in good health and CMV-seropositive. Each CDR3 is given with its conserved first and last residue. The D gene is left open where the match is weak. Expanded clones get a size class; other rows say once, few or many, or leave the size out.

j_gene: TRBJ2-1
abundance: .
d_gene: .
v_gene: TRBV7-8
CDR3aa: CASSSNRVANNEQFF
CDR3nt: TGTGCCAGCAGCTCCAACAGGGTGGCTAACAATGAGCAGTTCTTC

j_gene: TRBJ2-2
abundance: .
d_gene: .
v_gene: TRBV5-6
CDR3aa: CASSSGQPGTGELFF
CDR3nt: TGTGCCAGCAGCTCAGGGCAACCAGGGACCGGGGAGCTGTTTTTT

j_gene: TRBJ1-2
abundance: few
d_gene: TRBD1
v_gene: TRBV15
CDR3aa: CATSRDNRGRDYGYTF
CDR3nt: TGTGCCACCAGCAGAGATAACAGGGGGCGCGACTATGGCTACACCTTC

j_gene: TRBJ2-3
abundance: .
d_gene: TRBD1
v_gene: TRBV4-3
CDR3aa: CASSHGDRDTDTQYF
CDR3nt: TGCGCCAGCAGCCACGGGGACAGGGACACAGATACGCAGTATTTT

j_gene: TRBJ1-5
abundance: few
d_gene: .
v_gene: TRBV27
CDR3aa: CASSVQGQPQHF
CDR3nt: TGTGCCAGCAGTGTACAGGGCCAGCCCCAGCATTTT

j_gene: TRBJ1-6
abundance: .
d_gene: TRBD1
v_gene: TRBV7-6
CDR3aa: CASSLATGTGASPLHF
CDR3nt: TGTGCCAGCAGCTTAGCGACGGGGACAGGGGCTTCACCCCTCCACTTT

j_gene: TRBJ1-3
abundance: few
d_gene: .
v_gene: TRBV2
CDR3aa: CASSGGPRNTIYF
CDR3nt: TGTGCCAGCAGTGGCGGCCCAAGAAACACCATATATTTT

j_gene: TRBJ2-3
abundance: .
d_gene: .
v_gene: TRBV29-1
CDR3aa: CSVEFLTGDTQYF
CDR3nt: TGCAGCGTTGAATTTTTGACCGGGGATACGCAGTATTTT

j_gene: TRBJ1-6
abundance: .
d_gene: .
v_gene: TRBV19
CDR3aa: CASSVWSSYNSPLHF
CDR3nt: TGTGCCAGTAGCGTCTGGAGCTCCTATAATTCACCCCTCCACTTT

j_gene: TRBJ1-3
abundance: .
d_gene: .
v_gene: TRBV28
CDR3aa: CASSTAGNTIYF
CDR3nt: TGTGCCAGCAGTACAGCTGGAAACACCATATATTTT

j_gene: TRBJ2-7
abundance: few
d_gene: .
v_gene: TRBV11-3
CDR3aa: CASSSTEPYEQYF
CDR3nt: TGTGCCAGCAGCTCGACAGAACCTTACGAGCAGTACTTC

j_gene: TRBJ2-6
abundance: .
d_gene: TRBD1
v_gene: TRBV19
CDR3aa: CASSGAGTGSIISSGANVLTF
CDR3nt: TGTGCCAGTAGTGGAGCCGGGACAGGGTCGATCATTAGCTCTGGGGCCAACGTCCTGACTTTC

j_gene: TRBJ2-3
abundance: few
d_gene: .
v_gene: TRBV5-6
CDR3aa: CASSSGGGSYTQYF
CDR3nt: TGTGCCAGCAGCTCCGGCGGGGGCTCTTATACGCAGTATTTT

j_gene: TRBJ2-1
abundance: .
d_gene: .
v_gene: TRBV5-1
CDR3aa: CASSLFGLGGGSRNEQFF
CDR3nt: TGCGCCAGCAGCTTGTTCGGGTTGGGGGGGGGCTCGAGGAATGAGCAGTTCTTC

j_gene: TRBJ1-5
abundance: few
d_gene: .
v_gene: TRBV28
CDR3aa: CASSSRALNQPQHF
CDR3nt: TGTGCCAGCAGCTCGAGAGCCTTAAATCAGCCCCAGCATTTT

j_gene: TRBJ1-1
abundance: few
d_gene: .
v_gene: TRBV6-5
CDR3aa: CASGLRGGQAFF
CDR3nt: TGTGCCAGCGGGCTCCGGGGGGGACAAGCTTTCTTT

j_gene: TRBJ1-1
abundance: .
d_gene: .
v_gene: TRBV5-1
CDR3aa: CASSLSGGGGDTEAFF
CDR3nt: TGCGCCAGCAGCTTGAGCGGGGGCGGTGGGGACACTGAAGCTTTCTTT

j_gene: TRBJ2-5
abundance: few
d_gene: TRBD1
v_gene: TRBV10-3
CDR3aa: CAISPTGQQETQYF
CDR3nt: TGTGCCATCAGTCCGACGGGACAGCAAGAGACCCAGTACTTC

j_gene: TRBJ1-1
abundance: few
d_gene: TRBD1
v_gene: TRBV18
CDR3aa: CASSPSTGMNTEAFF
CDR3nt: TGTGCCAGCTCACCCTCGACAGGGATGAACACTGAAGCTTTCTTT

j_gene: TRBJ2-6
abundance: .
d_gene: .
v_gene: TRBV28
CDR3aa: CASSSPQGSGANVLTF
CDR3nt: TGTGCCAGCAGTTCTCCCCAGGGATCTGGGGCCAACGTCCTGACTTTC

j_gene: TRBJ1-1
abundance: few
d_gene: .
v_gene: TRBV27
CDR3aa: CASSFRGGDTEAFF
CDR3nt: TGTGCCAGCAGTTTTCGGGGTGGGGACACTGAAGCTTTCTTT

j_gene: TRBJ1-6
abundance: few
d_gene: TRBD1
v_gene: TRBV6-5
CDR3aa: CASNPGQGLFSPLHF
CDR3nt: TGTGCCAGCAACCCGGGACAGGGGTTGTTTTCACCCCTCCACTTT

j_gene: TRBJ2-7
abundance: few
d_gene: .
v_gene: TRBV7-9
CDR3aa: CASSLLQGPEGGYEQYF
CDR3nt: TGTGCCAGCAGCTTGCTACAGGGTCCCGAAGGGGGTTACGAGCAGTACTTC

j_gene: TRBJ1-4
abundance: .
d_gene: .
v_gene: TRBV10-1
CDR3aa: CASSESRGNEKLFF
CDR3nt: TGCGCCAGCAGTGAGTCGCGGGGAAATGAAAAACTGTTTTTT

j_gene: TRBJ1-1
abundance: few
d_gene: .
v_gene: TRBV11-2
CDR3aa: CASSPVLQGGITEAFF
CDR3nt: TGTGCCAGCAGCCCAGTACTCCAGGGAGGCATCACTGAAGCTTTCTTT

j_gene: TRBJ1-4
abundance: few
d_gene: .
v_gene: TRBV6-5
CDR3aa: CASSFPSQGKDEKLFF
CDR3nt: TGTGCCAGCAGTTTCCCTTCACAGGGAAAGGATGAAAAACTGTTTTTT

j_gene: TRBJ2-7
abundance: .
d_gene: .
v_gene: TRBV20-1
CDR3aa: CSATDNYEQYF
CDR3nt: TGCAGTGCTACGGACAACTACGAGCAGTACTTC

j_gene: TRBJ2-4
abundance: few
d_gene: .
v_gene: TRBV5-4
CDR3aa: CASSLVLTENIQYF
CDR3nt: TGTGCCAGCAGCTTGGTTCTAACCGAAAACATTCAGTACTTC

j_gene: TRBJ1-3
abundance: few
d_gene: .
v_gene: TRBV28
CDR3aa: CASSLGQPTGNTIYF
CDR3nt: TGTGCCAGCAGTTTGGGGCAGCCTACTGGAAACACCATATATTTT

j_gene: TRBJ2-5
abundance: .
d_gene: .
v_gene: TRBV5-1
CDR3aa: CASSLESTETQYF
CDR3nt: TGCGCCAGCAGCCTGGAGAGTACGGAGACCCAGTACTTC

j_gene: TRBJ2-3
abundance: few
d_gene: TRBD2
v_gene: TRBV10-2
CDR3aa: CASSPSRGGSTDTQYF
CDR3nt: TGCGCCAGCAGTCCCAGCCGGGGGGGTAGCACAGATACGCAGTATTTT

j_gene: TRBJ2-7
abundance: few
d_gene: TRBD1
v_gene: TRBV11-2
CDR3aa: CASSFDRGSSYEQYF
CDR3nt: TGTGCCAGCAGCTTCGACAGGGGGTCCTCCTACGAGCAGTACTTC

j_gene: TRBJ1-1
abundance: .
d_gene: .
v_gene: TRBV18
CDR3aa: CASSPKQGTEAFF
CDR3nt: TGTGCCAGCTCACCCAAACAGGGAACTGAAGCTTTCTTT